This T cell receptor (beta chain) was found in a study of post-analysis software for immune sequencing data. The CDR3 runs to 14 residues. Per the germline V gene, CDR1 is SGHRS and CDR2 is YFSETQ. V shed 6 bases, J shed 1 base, and the junction held 7 bases outside the gene matches. The TCR beta cDNA libraries carried unique molecular identifiers. Each CDR3 protein gets one entry after TCRdb re-called the PCR reads with MiXCR. The profile shows roughly 570,000 distinct CDR3 sequences, 34% of them singletons. Regarding the study as a whole: Elevated frequency relative to controls characterized four or five TRBV segments in patients, TRBV5-6, TRBV5-1 and TRBV20-1 among them. Batch-matched samples strongly co-clustered by F measure.

This clonotype has a count of ten or more. What it binds is not known. Sequencing used blood. The genes are TRBV5-1 and TRBJ2-7; TRBD2 aligns across 7 bases. The receptor was isolated from a girl between 2 and 17 years old with multiple sclerosis. The CDR3 sequence is CASNEMGLSYEQYF. DNA of the CDR3: TGCGCCAGCAATGAAATGGGACTATCCTACGAGCAGTACTTC.